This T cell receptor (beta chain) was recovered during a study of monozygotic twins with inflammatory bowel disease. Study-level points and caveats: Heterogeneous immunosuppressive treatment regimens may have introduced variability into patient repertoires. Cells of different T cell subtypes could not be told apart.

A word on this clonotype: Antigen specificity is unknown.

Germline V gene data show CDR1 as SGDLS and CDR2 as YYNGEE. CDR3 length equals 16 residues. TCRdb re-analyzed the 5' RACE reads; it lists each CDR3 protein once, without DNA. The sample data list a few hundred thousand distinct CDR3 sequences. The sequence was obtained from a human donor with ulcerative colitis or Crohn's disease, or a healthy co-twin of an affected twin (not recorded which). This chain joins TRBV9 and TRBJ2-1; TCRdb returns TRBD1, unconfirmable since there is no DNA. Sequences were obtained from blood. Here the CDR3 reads CASSVVSRVGLNEQFF.